This T cell receptor beta chain was captured by sequencing in a study of CD8 T cells in Susac syndrome. Whole-study results and caveats: Regarding the TCR sequencing and HLA analysis, the study admitted that a relatively small number of individuals were involved.

Remarks on this clonotype: What it recognizes is unknown.

RNA, at roughly 0.5 to 1 ug, was reverse transcribed with random hexamers. MiXCR was run by TCRdb on the immunoSEQ multiplex PCR reads, yielding one entry per CDR3 protein. Here the sample spans about 200,000 distinct CDR3 sequences, 90% to 95% being singletons. The CDR3 runs to 13 residues. The germline V gene encodes CDR1 SGHRS and CDR2 YFSETQ. Trimming shortened V by 4 bases and J by 6 bases, and 13 bases separated the two germline ends. The multiple sclerosis control group consisted of treatment-naive patients whose relapsing-remitting disease, which was either stable or active, fulfilled revised McDonald criteria.

This receptor was taken from a human donor with multiple sclerosis. The sample was CD4+ T cells from PBMCs. The chain combines TRBV5-1 with TRBJ1-1; D is uncertain. The CDR3 DNA follows: TGCGCCAGCAGCCGCCGAGGGTGGGCTGAAGCTTTCTTT. It translates to CASSRRGWAEAFF.